These T cell receptor beta chains were read from a single sample in a study of early T cells in non-severe SARS-CoV-2 infection. One entry per CDR3 protein results from TCRdb running MiXCR on the 5' RACE reads. The data show tens of thousands of distinct CDR3 sequences, approximately 10% seen once. Sequenced material: whole blood, taken at baseline. The receptor set was obtained from an adult who was a healthcare worker with PCR-confirmed SARS-CoV-2 infection or an uninfected control (not recorded which). Each CDR3 is given with its conserved first and last residue. A D gene is named only where the DNA matches it firmly. Clone size, where shown, is once, few, many, or a class for clones that have expanded.

j_call v_call d_call clone_size cdr3_nt cdr3_aa
TRBJ2-1 TRBV12-3/TRBV12-4 TRBD1 NA TGTGCCAGCAGCGGGACAGGGGGTATGGATGAGCAGTTCTTC CASSGTGGMDEQFF
TRBJ2-5 TRBV3-1 NA few TGTGCCAGCACCCAAGGGGTACAGGGATTTGAGACCCAGTACTTC CASTQGVQGFETQYF
TRBJ1-1 TRBV6-4 TRBD1 few TGTGCCAGCAGTGACGGGACAGGGGCCGAGGAAGCTTTCTTT CASSDGTGAEEAFF
TRBJ2-3 TRBV29-1 NA NA TGCAGCGTTGAGGCGTCGACCCGCGATACGCAGTATTTT CSVEASTRDTQYF
TRBJ2-5 TRBV20-1 NA many TGCAGTGCTACGACCGGGACTGGCCAAGAGACCCAGTACTTC CSATTGTGQETQYF
TRBJ1-2 TRBV2 NA NA TGTGCCAGCAGTGAAGTTGTCTACTATGGCTACACCTTC CASSEVVYYGYTF
TRBJ1-2 TRBV21-1 NA few TGTGCCAGCAGCAAAATGGAGGACAGGTGGCGTTGGGGCTACACCTTC CASSKMEDRWRWGYTF
TRBJ1-4 TRBV6-6 TRBD1 few TGTGCCAGCAGTTACACTTCCCGACAGGGTGTGTTTTTT CASSYTSRQGVFF
TRBJ2-1 TRBV7-8 TRBD2 NA TGTGCCAGCAGCTTAGAAGTTGGGACTAGAACCGGCAATGAGCAGTTCTTC CASSLEVGTRTGNEQFF
TRBJ1-1 TRBV2 TRBD1 NA TGTGCCAGCAGGACGGACAGGGTTTCCCCTGAAGCTTTCTTT CASRTDRVSPEAFF
TRBJ2-7 TRBV5-1 NA few TGCGCCAGCAGCATTGGACAGCCCGAATACGAGCAGTACTTC CASSIGQPEYEQYF
TRBJ1-5 TRBV6-5 NA NA TGTGCAGCGGGGGTCAATCAGCCCCAGCATTTT CAAGVNQPQHF
TRBJ2-5 TRBV2 NA many TGTGCCAGCAGTGCTACGCCGTTCGGGGGCACGGTGACCCAGTACTTC CASSATPFGGTVTQYF
TRBJ2-7 TRBV20-1 TRBD1 few TGCAGTGCTCTTACCGGGACAGGGAATCCCTACGAGCAGTACTTC CSALTGTGNPYEQYF
TRBJ1-5 TRBV28 NA few TGTGCCAGCAGTCTGGCCAGACATAATCAGCCCCAGCATTTT CASSLARHNQPQHF
TRBJ1-1 TRBV6-2/TRBV6-3 NA few TGTGCCAGCAGTTACGTCCAGGCTGAAGCTTTCTTT CASSYVQAEAFF
TRBJ2-4 TRBV5-4 TRBD2 NA TGTGCCAGCAGCTTGGAAGGTAGCGGGAGGTACATTCAGTACTTC CASSLEGSGRYIQYF
TRBJ1-5 TRBV19 NA NA TGTGCCAGTAATTTTGGGGGGTTTGAAGCTAATCAGCCCCAGCATTTT CASNFGGFEANQPQHF
TRBJ2-1 TRBV6-2/TRBV6-3 TRBD2 NA TGTGCCAGCAGTTACTCCCTAGCGGGGACCTTCTACAATGAGCAGTTCTTC CASSYSLAGTFYNEQFF
TRBJ1-6 TRBV9 NA NA TGTGCCAGCAGCGTAGACGGGCAGGATAATTCACCCCTCCACTTT CASSVDGQDNSPLHF
TRBJ2-7 TRBV7-3 TRBD2 many TGTGCCAGCAGCTCACAGGGACTAGCGGATGACGAGCAGTACTTC CASSSQGLADDEQYF
TRBJ1-1 TRBV29-1 NA few TGCAGCGTTGGACCGAGGCAGGCTGTGAACACTGAAGCTTTCTTT CSVGPRQAVNTEAFF
TRBJ1-2 TRBV6-6 NA NA TGTGTCAGCACCTTCGCAGGGGAACATGGCTACACCTTC CVSTFAGEHGYTF
TRBJ1-1 TRBV7-2 TRBD1 NA TGTGCCAGCAGCCCGAGACAGGGGTCGAACACTGAAGCTTTCTTT CASSPRQGSNTEAFF
TRBJ1-1 TRBV7-7 NA few TGTGCCAGCAGCCCCCCCCCGCTGGGGAACACTGAAGCTTTCTTT CASSPPPLGNTEAFF
TRBJ2-3 TRBV19 TRBD1 NA TGTGCCAGTAGTACGACATTGACAGGGGCGAAATACACCGGGTTCGTCGCTTACACAGATACGCAGTATTTT CASSTTLTGAKYTGFVAYTDTQYF
TRBJ1-2 TRBV11-2 TRBD1 NA TGTGCCAGCAGCTCCGAGACAGGGATTTATGGCTACACCTTC CASSSETGIYGYTF
TRBJ2-1 TRBV6-5 TRBD2 few TGTGCCAGCAGTCATACTAGCGGGGTACGCAGCTACAATGAGCAGTTCTTC CASSHTSGVRSYNEQFF
TRBJ1-1 TRBV5-6 NA NA TGTGCCAGCAGCTCCCGGGGAAAAGGGACTGAAGCTTTCTTT CASSSRGKGTEAFF
TRBJ2-1 TRBV6-5 NA NA TGTGCCAGCAGTCCCAGGGGAGGAAGTCGTAATGAGCAGTTCTTC CASSPRGGSRNEQFF
TRBJ2-3 TRBV6-2/TRBV6-3 NA NA TGTGCCAGCACCGCGCTCCGAAGCACAGATACGCAGTATTTT CASTALRSTDTQYF
TRBJ2-3 TRBV19 NA NA TGTGCCAGTAGTATTCCGGGAGACACTGGGGATACGCAGTATTTT CASSIPGDTGDTQYF
TRBJ2-2 TRBV2 NA many TGTGCCAGCAGAAGGACAACCACCGGGGAGCTGTTTTTT CASRRTTTGELFF
TRBJ1-2 TRBV3-1 NA few TGTGCCAGCAGCCGCGGAGGAGGCCTATATGGCTACACCTTC CASSRGGGLYGYTF
TRBJ2-5 TRBV5-6 TRBD2 NA TGTGCCAGCAGCAAAAGACTAGCGGGGGCTCCGGGGGAGACCCAGTACTTC CASSKRLAGAPGETQYF
TRBJ2-1 TRBV5-4 NA NA TGTGCCAGCAGCTTGAAGCAAGTGAACAATGAGCAGTTCTTC CASSLKQVNNEQFF
TRBJ1-2 TRBV7-9 TRBD1 few TGTGCCAGCAGCTGGACAGGGAGACGGAGCTATGGCTACACCTTC CASSWTGRRSYGYTF
TRBJ1-1 TRBV6-2/TRBV6-3 NA many TGTGCCTGCCAGGGAACCATGAACACTGAAGCTTTCTTT CACQGTMNTEAFF
TRBJ2-5 TRBV5-1 NA NA TGCGCCAGCAGCTTGTCGGGAGTTCGGCAAGAGACCCAGTACTTC CASSLSGVRQETQYF
TRBJ2-4 TRBV3-1 NA NA TGTGCCAGCAGCCAACAGTTTAACATAGCCAAAAACATTCAGTACTTC CASSQQFNIAKNIQYF
TRBJ2-7 TRBV4-3 NA many TGCGCCAGCAGCCAAACCGGACGTACCGAGCAGTACTTC CASSQTGRTEQYF
TRBJ2-3 TRBV29-1 TRBD2 NA TGCAGCGTTGTGCCCCGGACTAGCGGGAGGACGAGCACAGATACGCAGTATTTT CSVVPRTSGRTSTDTQYF
TRBJ1-5 TRBV5-1 NA NA TGCGCCAGCAGCCCGGAACCTAATCAGCCCCAGCATTTT CASSPEPNQPQHF
TRBJ1-2 TRBV28 TRBD1 NA TGTGCCAGCAGTTTATTACAGGGGAATAACTATGGCTACACCTTC CASSLLQGNNYGYTF
TRBJ1-5 TRBV2 TRBD1 NA TGTGCCAGCAGTGCACAGGGGGGACAGCCCCAGCATTTT CASSAQGGQPQHF
TRBJ2-3 TRBV9 NA many TGTGCCAGCAGCGTAAAGCCTCTAGTGGGTGATACGCAGTATTTT CASSVKPLVGDTQYF
TRBJ2-1 TRBV7-2 TRBD1 many TGTGCCAGCAGCAGGACAGGGGTCTACAATGAGCAGTTCTTC CASSRTGVYNEQFF
TRBJ1-5 TRBV29-1 NA many TGCAGCGTCCGGGACGGAGATCAGCCCCAGCATTTT CSVRDGDQPQHF
TRBJ1-2 TRBV28 NA NA TGTGCCAGCAGCTCCTTTGAGCCCGCTTATGGCTACACCTTC CASSSFEPAYGYTF
TRBJ2-3 TRBV29-1 NA NA TGCAGCGTTCAGGGGACAAGATCTAGCACAGATACGCAGTATTTT CSVQGTRSSTDTQYF
TRBJ2-3 TRBV13 TRBD1 many TGTGCCAGCAGCTCGGACAGGGGGCGGACAGATACGCAGTATTTT CASSSDRGRTDTQYF
TRBJ2-3 TRBV5-4 NA NA TGTGCCAGCAGCATTGGCGGGGCAGGGTATGGGGCAGATACGCAGTATTTT CASSIGGAGYGADTQYF
TRBJ2-1 TRBV9 NA many TGTGCCAGCAGCCCAAAGGGGCCGGGGAATGAGCAGTTCTTC CASSPKGPGNEQFF
TRBJ2-3 TRBV20-1 NA NA TGCAGTGCTATCCGACCCGGAACCACAGATACGCAGTATTTT CSAIRPGTTDTQYF